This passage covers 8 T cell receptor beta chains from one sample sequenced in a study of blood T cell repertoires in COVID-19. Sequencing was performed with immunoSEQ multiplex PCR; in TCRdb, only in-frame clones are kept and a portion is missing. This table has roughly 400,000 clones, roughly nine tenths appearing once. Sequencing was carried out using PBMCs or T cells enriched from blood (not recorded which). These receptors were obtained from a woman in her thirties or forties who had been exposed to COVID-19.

The DNA for the CDR3 is TGTGCCAGCAGCCAACTCCCGACACTAGCTCCTCGCACAGATACGCAGTATTTT. Its protein is CASSQLPTLAPRTDTQYF. The gene calls are TRBV3-1 (or the pseudogene TRBV3-2) and TRBJ2-3, with D possibly TRBD2 on 6 matching bases. CDR1 and CDR2 from the germline V gene are LGHDT and YNNKEL (reference sequence). V was cut by 2 bases and J by 1 base, with 19 bases left in between. This CDR3 spans 18 amino acids.

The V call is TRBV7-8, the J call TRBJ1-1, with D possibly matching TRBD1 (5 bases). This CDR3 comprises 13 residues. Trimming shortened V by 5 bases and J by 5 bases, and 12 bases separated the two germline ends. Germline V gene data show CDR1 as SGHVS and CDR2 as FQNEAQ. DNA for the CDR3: TGTGCCAGCAGCCCCTCAGGGAGGACTGAAGCTTTCTTT. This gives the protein CASSPSGRTEAFF.

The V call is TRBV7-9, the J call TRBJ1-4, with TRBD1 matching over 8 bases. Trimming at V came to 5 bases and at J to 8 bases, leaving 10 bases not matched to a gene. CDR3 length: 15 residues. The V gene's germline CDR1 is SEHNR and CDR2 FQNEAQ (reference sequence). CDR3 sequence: CASSRRGRSEEKLFF. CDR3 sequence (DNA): TGTGCCAGCAGCCGCAGGGGGCGCTCGGAAGAAAAACTGTTTTTT.

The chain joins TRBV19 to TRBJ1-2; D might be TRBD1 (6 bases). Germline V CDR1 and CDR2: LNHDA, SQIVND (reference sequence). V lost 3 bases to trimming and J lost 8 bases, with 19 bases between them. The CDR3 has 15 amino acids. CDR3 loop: CASSIDRRYLGGYTF. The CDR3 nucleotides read TGTGCCAGTAGTATTGACAGGAGATATCTGGGAGGCTACACCTTC.

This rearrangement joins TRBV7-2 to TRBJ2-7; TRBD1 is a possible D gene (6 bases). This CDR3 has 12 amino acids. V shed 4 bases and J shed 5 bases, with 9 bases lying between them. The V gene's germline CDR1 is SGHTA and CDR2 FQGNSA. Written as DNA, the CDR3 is TGTGCCAGCAGCTCAACAGGGAACGAGCAGTACTTC. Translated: CASSSTGNEQYF.

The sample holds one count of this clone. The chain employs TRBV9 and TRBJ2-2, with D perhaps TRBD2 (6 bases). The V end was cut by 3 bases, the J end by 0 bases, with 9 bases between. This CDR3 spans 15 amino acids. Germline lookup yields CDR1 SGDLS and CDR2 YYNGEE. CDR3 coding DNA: TGTGCCAGCAGCGCGTCGGGGGCGAACACCGGGGAGCTGTTTTTT. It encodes CASSASGANTGELFF.

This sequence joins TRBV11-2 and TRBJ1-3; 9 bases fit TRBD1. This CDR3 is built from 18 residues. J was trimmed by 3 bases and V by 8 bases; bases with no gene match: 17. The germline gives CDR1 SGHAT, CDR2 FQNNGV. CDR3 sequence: CASSTRTGERFFGNTIYF. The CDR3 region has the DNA TGTGCCAGCTCTACTAGGACAGGGGAAAGGTTTTTTGGAAACACCATATATTTT. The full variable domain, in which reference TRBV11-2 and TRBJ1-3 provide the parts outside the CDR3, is EAGVAQSPRYKIIEKRQSVAFWCNPISGHATLYWYQQILGQGPKLLIQFQNNGVVDDSQLPKDRFSAERLKGVDSTLKIQPAKLEDSAVYLCASSTRTGERFFGNTIYFGEGSWLTVV.

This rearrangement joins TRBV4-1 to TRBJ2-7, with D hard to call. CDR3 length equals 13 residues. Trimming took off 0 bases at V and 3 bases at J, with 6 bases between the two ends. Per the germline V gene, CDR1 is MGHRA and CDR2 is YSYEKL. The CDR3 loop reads CASSQDRFYEQYF. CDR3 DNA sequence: TGCGCCAGCAGCCAAGACAGGTTCTACGAGCAGTACTTC.